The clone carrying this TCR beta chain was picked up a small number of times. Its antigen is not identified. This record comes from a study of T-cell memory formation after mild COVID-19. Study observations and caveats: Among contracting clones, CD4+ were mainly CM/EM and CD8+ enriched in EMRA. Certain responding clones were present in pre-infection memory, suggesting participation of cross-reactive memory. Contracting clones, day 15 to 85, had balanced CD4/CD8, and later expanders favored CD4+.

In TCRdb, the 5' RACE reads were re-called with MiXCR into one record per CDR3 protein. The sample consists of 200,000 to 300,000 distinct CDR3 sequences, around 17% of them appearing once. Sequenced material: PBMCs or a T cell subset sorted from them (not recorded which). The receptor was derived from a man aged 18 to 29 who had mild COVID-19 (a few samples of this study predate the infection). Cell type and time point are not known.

CDR3: CASRGPDTQYF. In DNA form, the CDR3 reads TGTGCCAGCAGGGGCCCAGATACGCAGTATTTT. The gene calls are TRBV11-2 and TRBJ2-3; unclear D gene. Trimming shortened V by 6 bases and J by 4 bases, and 5 bases separated the two germline ends. Germline CDR1 reads SGHAT; CDR2 reads FQNNGV. The CDR3 runs to 11 residues.